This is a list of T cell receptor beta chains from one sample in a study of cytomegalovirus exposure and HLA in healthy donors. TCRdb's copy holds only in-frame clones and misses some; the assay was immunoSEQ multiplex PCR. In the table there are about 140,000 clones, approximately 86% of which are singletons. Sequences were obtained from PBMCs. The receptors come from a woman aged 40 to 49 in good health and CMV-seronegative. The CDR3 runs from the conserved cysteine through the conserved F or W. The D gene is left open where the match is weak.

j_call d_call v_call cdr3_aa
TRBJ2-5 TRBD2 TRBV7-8 CASRLAGGPPETQYF
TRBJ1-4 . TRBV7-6 CASSPQTRHTTNEKLFF
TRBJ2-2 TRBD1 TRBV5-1 CASSQGTGAGELFF
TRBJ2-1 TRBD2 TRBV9 CASSPALAGYYNEQFF
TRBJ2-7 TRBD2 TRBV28 CASSLYSIGRVYEQYF
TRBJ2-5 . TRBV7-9 CASSLARESRFQETQYF
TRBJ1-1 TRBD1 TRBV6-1 CGSSRRDRDEAFF
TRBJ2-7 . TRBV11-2 CASSLMRGEQYF
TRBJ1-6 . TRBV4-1 CASKVSSSYNSPLHF
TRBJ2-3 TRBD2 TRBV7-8 CASSFYPSGLAGSTDTQYF
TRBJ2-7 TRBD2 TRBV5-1 CASSQGLAESYEQYF
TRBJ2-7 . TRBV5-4 CASSSPDEGRKQYF
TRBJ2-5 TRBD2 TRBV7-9 CSSSPGLAGETQYF
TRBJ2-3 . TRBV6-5 CASSYSQGFTDTQYF
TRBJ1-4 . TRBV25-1 CASSDPREGEKLFF
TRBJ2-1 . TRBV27 CASSSRYNEQFF
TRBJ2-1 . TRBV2 CASSDRASDSEQFF
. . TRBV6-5 CASSAGTGSYEQYF
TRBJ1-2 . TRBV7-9 CASSLTVYGYTF
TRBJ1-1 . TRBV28 CASSLAGSSPEAFF
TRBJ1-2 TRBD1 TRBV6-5 CASSTTGGASYGYTF
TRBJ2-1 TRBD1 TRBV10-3 CAICPDRGDEQFF
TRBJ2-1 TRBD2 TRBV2 CASSPLLAGDYNEQFF
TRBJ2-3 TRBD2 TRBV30 CAWSDGRYTDTQYF
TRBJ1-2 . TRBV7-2 CASSLVIGYTF
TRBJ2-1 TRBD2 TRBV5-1 CASSLTAGVGEQFF
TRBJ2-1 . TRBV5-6 CASSLAGQGLGLEQFF
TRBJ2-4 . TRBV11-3 CASSLGGSKNIQYF
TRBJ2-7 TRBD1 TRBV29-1 CSARDRGYEQYF
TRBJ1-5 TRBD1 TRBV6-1 CASSPRDSQPQHF
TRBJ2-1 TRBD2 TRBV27 CASSLYAGGDNEQFF
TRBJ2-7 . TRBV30 CACHGGEQYF